The subject of this entry is one T cell receptor (beta chain). The CDR3 length is 16 residues. Germline V gene data show CDR1 as SGHDN and CDR2 as FVKESK. With 1 base removed from V and 8 bases from J, the gap between germline ends came to 20 bases. This sample stems from a study of T cells in tuberculosis. The overall study: The T cells targeted glucose monomycolate, a mycobacterial lipid, via CD1B. PBMC were archived before or within 7 days of starting treatment.

The repertoire was sequenced with immunoSEQ multiplex PCR; TCRdb's copy has only in-frame clones and lacks some. The data show over 30,000 clones, approximately 94% seen once. Noted time point: new active TB diagnosis, blood taken before or within 7 days of starting treatment. The receptor's source is an adult with tuberculosis. The chain combines TRBV14 with TRBJ1-1, with unresolved D. The sample consisted of PBMCs, taken at tuberculosis diagnosis. The DNA of the CDR3 is TGTGCCAGCAGCCAAGTAGGGCGGACTGGAAATAAGGAAGCTTTCTTT. Translating gives CASSQVGRTGNKEAFF.